One and the same sample provided the 2 T cell receptor beta chains below, sequenced in a study of cytomegalovirus exposure and HLA in healthy donors. Researchers ran the PCR with 60 Vbeta and 13 Jbeta primers. This table comes from immunoSEQ multiplex PCR, and its TCRdb copy is limited to in-frame clones, with some not included. The sample lists about 73,000 clones, over 70% seen once, with 1.1% in the top ten. Material for sequencing was PBMCs. Receptors originate from a male donor in good health and CMV-seronegative.

The V call is TRBV19, the J call TRBJ1-4; 7 bases agree with TRBD1. Germline CDR1 is LNHDA and CDR2 is SQIVND (reference sequence). Germline trimming cut 1 base from V and 9 bases from J; bases unmatched to any gene: 5. This CDR3 region has 14 residues. CDR3 in amino acids: CASSIGQGGQKLFF. DNA of the CDR3: TGTGCCAGTAGTATAGGACAGGGCGGTCAAAAACTGTTTTTT.

This chain connects TRBV13 to TRBJ2-3, with 8 bases fitting TRBD1. Per germline, CDR1 PRHDT and CDR2 FYEKMQ (reference sequence). The CDR3 is 15 amino acids. The J segment lost 2 bases and the V segment lost 8 bases, leaving 9 bases of the junction unmatched. CDR3 DNA sequence: TGTGCCAGCGCCTCTAGACAGGGGCTCACAGATACGCAGTATTTT. Translating it yields CASASRQGLTDTQYF.